Listed here is a single T cell receptor (beta chain). TCRdb re-called the 5' RACE reads and shows each CDR3 protein once, DNA omitted. The sample's table shows 350,000 to 550,000 distinct CDR3 sequences. This record comes from a study of monozygotic twins with inflammatory bowel disease. Looked up from germline, CDR1 is DFQATT and CDR2 is SNEGSKA (reference sequence). The CDR3 consists of 15 residues. The TCR comes from a human donor with ulcerative colitis or Crohn's disease, or a healthy co-twin of an affected twin (not recorded which). The sample was blood. V and J are TRBV20-1 and TRBJ2-5; TCRdb selects TRBD1, and the lack of DNA leaves this call unchecked. CDR3 in amino acids: CSASGARGVSETQYF.